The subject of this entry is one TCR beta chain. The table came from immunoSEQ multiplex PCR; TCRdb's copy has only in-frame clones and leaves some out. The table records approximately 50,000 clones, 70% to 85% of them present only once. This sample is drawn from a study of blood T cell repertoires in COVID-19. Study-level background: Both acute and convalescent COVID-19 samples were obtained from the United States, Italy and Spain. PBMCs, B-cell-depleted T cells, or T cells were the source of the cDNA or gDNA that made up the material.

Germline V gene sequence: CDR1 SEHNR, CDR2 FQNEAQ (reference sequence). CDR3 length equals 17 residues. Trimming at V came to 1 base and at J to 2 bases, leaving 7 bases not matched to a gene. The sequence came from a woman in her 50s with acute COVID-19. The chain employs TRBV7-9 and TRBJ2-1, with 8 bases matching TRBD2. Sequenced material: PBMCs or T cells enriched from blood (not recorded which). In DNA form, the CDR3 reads TGTGCCAGCAGCTTAGGGAGACTAGCGAGGACCTACAATGAGCAGTTCTTC. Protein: CASSLGRLARTYNEQFF.